Listed below are T cell receptor beta chains from one sample, sequenced in a study of cytomegalovirus exposure and HLA in healthy donors. Only in-frame clones appear in the TCRdb table, and some are missing; sequencing was by immunoSEQ multiplex PCR. This sample has 78,000 or so clones; 90% to 97% occur once, and the top ten carry roughly 1.5%. Sequences were obtained from PBMCs. The receptor source for this set is a man aged 18 to 29 in good health and CMV-seropositive. CDR3s include the opening cysteine and the closing phenylalanine or tryptophan. D genes are given only for firm matches. Some rows have no size entry. The others give once, few or many, or a class for an expanded clone.

CDR3 | DNA | size | J | V | D
CATRGEGWYNEQFF | TGTGCCACCCGAGGGGAGGGTTGGTACAATGAGCAGTTCTTC | . | TRBJ2-1 | TRBV19 | TRBD2
CAIRGQGNEKLFF | TGTGCCATCAGGGGACAGGGGAATGAAAAACTGTTTTTT | . | TRBJ1-4 | TRBV10-3 | TRBD1
CASSDGGTIYF | TGTGCCAGCAGTGACGGAGGCACCATATATTTT | . | TRBJ1-3 | TRBV6-4 | .
CASSNSGSYEQYF | TGTGCCAGCAGCAATAGCGGGAGCTACGAGCAGTACTTC | . | TRBJ2-7 | TRBV21-1 | .
CSVEDFPREGQETQYF | TGCAGCGTTGAAGATTTCCCCCGGGAGGGCCAAGAGACCCAGTACTTC | . | TRBJ2-5 | TRBV29-1 | TRBD2
CASSPWGNQETQYF | TGTGCCAGCAGCCCGTGGGGCAACCAAGAGACCCAGTACTTC | . | TRBJ2-5 | TRBV13 | .
CASSSGGLSTDTQYF | TGTGCCAGCAGTTCAGGGGGGCTTAGCACAGATACGCAGTATTTT | . | TRBJ2-3 | TRBV28 | .
CASSYSQISNQPQHF | TGTGCCAGCAGTTACTCCCAGATTAGCAATCAGCCCCAGCATTTT | once | TRBJ1-5 | TRBV6-6 | .
CASSIPGQSQETQYF | TGTGCCAGCAGCATCCCCGGACAGTCACAAGAGACCCAGTACTTC | . | TRBJ2-5 | TRBV5-4 | .
CASSSQGNTEAFF | TGCGCCAGCAGCTCACAGGGTAACACTGAAGCTTTCTTT | once | TRBJ1-1 | TRBV5-1 | .
CASSSNYNEQFF | TGTGCCAGCAGTTCCAACTACAATGAGCAGTTCTTC | . | TRBJ2-1 | TRBV27 | .
CASSLETAGGYTF | TGTGCCAGCAGCTTAGAGACAGCGGGAGGCTACACCTTC | . | TRBJ1-2 | TRBV13 | .
CASSQEQRSTDTQYF | TGTGCCAGCAGCCAAGAGCAGCGGAGCACAGATACGCAGTATTTT | . | TRBJ2-3 | TRBV4-2 | .
CASSLMAPYEQYF | TGTGCCAGCAGCTTAATGGCTCCCTACGAGCAGTACTTC | . | TRBJ2-7 | TRBV7-2 | .
CASSEKTSGDNEQFF | TGCGCCAGCAGTGAGAAAACTAGCGGAGACAATGAGCAGTTCTTC | . | TRBJ2-1 | TRBV10-1 | TRBD2
CASNTGTGDEQYF | TGTGCCAGCAACACCGGGACAGGGGACGAGCAGTACTTC | few | TRBJ2-7 | TRBV2 | TRBD1
CASSFLRGSNGELFF | TGTGCCAGCAGTTTCCTCAGAGGGTCCAACGGGGAGCTGTTTTTT | . | TRBJ2-2 | TRBV7-2 | .
CASSFVYGGRDTEAFF | TGTGCCAGCAGCTTCGTTTATGGGGGCCGGGACACTGAAGCTTTCTTT | once | TRBJ1-1 | TRBV11-2 | .
CAISEGGLAGSTDTQYF | TGTGCCATCAGTGAGGGGGGACTAGCGGGAAGCACAGATACGCAGTATTTT | . | TRBJ2-3 | TRBV10-3 | TRBD2
CASSESSGSLEEQYF | TGTGCCAGCAGCGAATCTAGCGGGAGCCTGGAAGAGCAGTACTTC | . | TRBJ2-7 | TRBV2 | TRBD2
CASSPAGPMDQPQHF | TGCGCCAGCAGCCCCGCAGGCCCCATGGATCAGCCCCAGCATTTT | . | TRBJ1-5 | TRBV4-1 | .
CAWSARDRHEAFF | TGTGCCTGGAGCGCGCGAGACAGGCACGAGGCTTTCTTT | . | TRBJ1-1 | TRBV30 | .
CTSSGTGLNTGELFF | TGCACCAGCAGCGGGACAGGGCTGAACACCGGGGAGCTGTTTTTT | once | TRBJ2-2 | TRBV1 | .
CASRTGNTGELFF | TGTGCCAGCAGGACAGGAAACACCGGGGAGCTGTTTTTT | . | TRBJ2-2 | TRBV7-2 | .
CASTGANSGNTIYF | TGTGCCAGTACAGGGGCGAACTCTGGAAACACCATATATTTT | . | TRBJ1-3 | TRBV19 | .
CASSWGSGRAGELFF | TGTGCCAGCAGTTGGGGTAGCGGGAGAGCCGGGGAGCTGTTTTTT | . | TRBJ2-2 | TRBV27 | TRBD2
CASSQRSRDSSWTYEQYF | TGCGCCAGCAGCCAAAGAAGCAGGGACTCCTCATGGACCTACGAGCAGTACTTC | . | TRBJ2-7 | TRBV4-1 | .
CASSLLGHDTEAFF | TGTGCCAGCAGCCTACTGGGACACGACACTGAAGCTTTCTTT | . | TRBJ1-1 | TRBV5-6 | .
CSVEIVGGGYEQYF | TGCAGCGTTGAGATTGTTGGTGGAGGCTACGAGCAGTACTTC | . | TRBJ2-7 | TRBV29-1 | .
CASSNGLARETQYF | TGTGCCAGCAGCAACGGACTAGCGAGAGAGACCCAGTACTTC | once | TRBJ2-5 | TRBV25-1 | TRBD2
CASSARSTGEEFF | TGTGCCAGCAGCGCGCGGTCGACAGGGGAGGAGTTCTTC | . | TRBJ2-1 | TRBV9 | TRBD1
CASHLGALLSNQPQHF | TGTGCCAGTCACTTGGGGGCCTTACTTAGCAATCAGCCCCAGCATTTT | . | TRBJ1-5 | TRBV19 | .
CASSIGKQGTEAFF | TGTGCCAGCAGTATTGGAAAACAGGGTACTGAAGCTTTCTTT | . | TRBJ1-1 | TRBV5-6 | .
CASSPATATYEQYF | TGTGCCAGTAGTCCCGCGACAGCTACCTACGAGCAGTACTTC | . | TRBJ2-7 | TRBV19 | .
CASRSGVYEQYF | TGTGCCAGCAGGAGCGGGGTCTACGAGCAGTACTTC | . | TRBJ2-7 | TRBV27 | TRBD2
CASSLTDSTEAFF | TGTGCCAGCAGCTTAACAGACAGCACTGAAGCTTTCTTT | . | TRBJ1-1 | TRBV7-9 | .
CASSMGLAGEQFF | TGCGCCAGCAGTATGGGACTAGCGGGGGAGCAGTTCTTC | . | TRBJ2-1 | TRBV5-1 | TRBD2
CASRDPGTGIDYTF | TGTGCCAGCAGGGACCCCGGGACAGGGATCGACTACACCTTC | . | TRBJ1-2 | TRBV28 | TRBD1
CASSPLGRVSQPQHF | TGTGCCAGCAGCCCCCTCGGCAGGGTCAGTCAGCCCCAGCATTTT | . | TRBJ1-5 | TRBV5-8 | .
CATSRERGEQFF | TGTGCCACCAGCAGAGAACGGGGGGAGCAGTTCTTC | . | TRBJ2-1 | TRBV15 | .
CASGSYSTRSIETQYF | TGTGCCAGCGGTAGTTATTCTACCCGATCGATCGAGACCCAGTACTTC | . | TRBJ2-5 | TRBV27 | .
CASSLGGLRGETQYF | TGCGCCAGCAGCTTGGGGGGCCTCAGGGGAGAGACCCAGTACTTC | . | TRBJ2-5 | TRBV5-1 | .
CASSSPPGQEQYF | TGTGCCAGCAGTTCCCCACCGGGACAGGAGCAGTACTTC | once | TRBJ2-7 | TRBV27 | TRBD1
CASSDGLAGDLNEQYF | TGTGCCAGCAGTGACGGACTAGCGGGAGATCTGAACGAGCAGTACTTC | . | TRBJ2-7 | TRBV6-1 | TRBD2
CSVEQAPPSGSNEQFF | TGCAGCGTTGAACAGGCCCCGCCTAGCGGGAGCAATGAGCAGTTCTTC | . | TRBJ2-1 | TRBV29-1 | TRBD2
CASSLVTGDYGYTF | TGTGCCAGCAGCTTAGTGACAGGGGATTATGGCTACACCTTC | . | TRBJ1-2 | TRBV7-9 | TRBD1
CASSPRTGSGTEAFF | TGCGCCAGCAGCCCTAGGACAGGGTCTGGCACTGAAGCTTTCTTT | . | TRBJ1-1 | TRBV10-2 | TRBD1
CASCRELNYGYTF | TGTGCCAGCTGCCGGGAGCTTAACTATGGCTACACCTTC | . | TRBJ1-2 | TRBV2 | .
CASSGTAWGGGQPQHF | TGTGCCAGCTCTGGTACGGCGTGGGGAGGGGGTCAGCCCCAGCATTTT | . | TRBJ1-5 | TRBV18 | .
CASTQTSGRSPYRREQFF | TGTGCCAGTACCCAGACTAGCGGGAGGTCCCCCTACAGGCGTGAGCAGTTCTTC | . | TRBJ2-1 | TRBV19 | TRBD2
CSGTRQGVNEQYF | TGCAGCGGAACCAGACAGGGAGTCAACGAGCAGTACTTC | . | TRBJ2-7 | TRBV29-1 | TRBD1
CASSTQGAQGGTEAFF | TGTGCCAGCAGCACTCAAGGGGCCCAGGGTGGCACTGAAGCTTTCTTT | . | TRBJ1-1 | TRBV7-2 | .
CASSGSGQGSVYGYTF | TGTGCCAGCTCAGGGTCCGGACAGGGCTCTGTCTATGGCTACACCTTC | . | TRBJ1-2 | TRBV18 | TRBD1
CASIPLAGGNEQYF | TGTGCCAGCATTCCACTAGCGGGAGGGAACGAGCAGTACTTC | . | TRBJ2-7 | TRBV6-5 | TRBD2
CASRHTGTGSPNEQFF | TGTGCCAGCAGACACACCGGGACAGGGTCTCCCAATGAGCAGTTCTTC | once | TRBJ2-1 | TRBV7-9 | TRBD1
CASSRDRPNPTDTQYF | TGCGCCAGCAGCCGGGACAGGCCCAACCCCACAGATACGCAGTATTTT | . | TRBJ2-3 | TRBV5-1 | TRBD1
CASSATRINEQFF | TGTGCCAGCAGCGCTACTAGGATCAATGAGCAGTTCTTC | . | TRBJ2-1 | TRBV7-9 | .